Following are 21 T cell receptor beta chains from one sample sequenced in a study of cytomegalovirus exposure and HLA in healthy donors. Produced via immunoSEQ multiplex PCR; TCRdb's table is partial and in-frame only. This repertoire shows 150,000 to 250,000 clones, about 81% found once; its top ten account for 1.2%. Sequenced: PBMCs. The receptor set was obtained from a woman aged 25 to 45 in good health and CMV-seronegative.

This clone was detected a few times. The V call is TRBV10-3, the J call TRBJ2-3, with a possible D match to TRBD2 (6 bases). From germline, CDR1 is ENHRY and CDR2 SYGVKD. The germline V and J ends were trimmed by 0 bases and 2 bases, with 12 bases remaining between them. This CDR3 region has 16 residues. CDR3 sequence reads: CAISESVAAVTDTQYF. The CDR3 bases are TGTGCCATCAGTGAGTCCGTAGCGGCGGTCACAGATACGCAGTATTTT.

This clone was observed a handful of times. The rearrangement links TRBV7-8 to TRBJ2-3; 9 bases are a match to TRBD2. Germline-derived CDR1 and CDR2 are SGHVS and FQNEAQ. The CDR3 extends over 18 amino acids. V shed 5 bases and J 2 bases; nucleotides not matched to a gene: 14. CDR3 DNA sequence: TGTGCCAGCAGCCCAACACAAATAGCGGGGGCCTCCACAGATACGCAGTATTTT. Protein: CASSPTQIAGASTDTQYF.

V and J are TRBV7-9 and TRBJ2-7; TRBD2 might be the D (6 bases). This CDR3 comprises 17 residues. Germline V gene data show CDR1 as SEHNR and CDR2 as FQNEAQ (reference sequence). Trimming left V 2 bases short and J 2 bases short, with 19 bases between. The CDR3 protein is CASSLKLVSGGTYEQYF. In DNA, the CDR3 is TGTGCCAGCAGCTTAAAGCTCGTGAGTGGAGGGACCTACGAGCAGTACTTC.

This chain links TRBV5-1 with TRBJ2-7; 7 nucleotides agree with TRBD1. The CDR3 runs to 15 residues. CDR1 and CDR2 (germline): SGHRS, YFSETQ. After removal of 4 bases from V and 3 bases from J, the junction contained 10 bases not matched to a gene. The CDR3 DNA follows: TGCGCCAGCAGCCCGAGACAGGGTGAGGGCTACGAGCAGTACTTC. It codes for CASSPRQGEGYEQYF.

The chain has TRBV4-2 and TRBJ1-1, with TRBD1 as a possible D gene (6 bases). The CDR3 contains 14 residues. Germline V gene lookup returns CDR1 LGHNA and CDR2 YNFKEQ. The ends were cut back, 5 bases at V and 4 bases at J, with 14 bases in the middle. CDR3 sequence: CASSVTGKATEAFF. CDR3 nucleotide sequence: TGTGCCAGCAGCGTGACAGGAAAGGCCACTGAAGCTTTCTTT.

CDR3 nucleotide sequence: TGTGCCAGCAGTTTACCAACAGGGGGGAAAGAGACCCAGTACTTC. Its protein is CASSLPTGGKETQYF. This chain connects TRBV28 to TRBJ2-5, with 8 nucleotides matching TRBD1. Germline assignment: CDR1 MDHEN and CDR2 SYDVKM. The CDR3 loop spans 15 amino acids. Losses at the gene ends were 2 bases for V and 3 bases for J; bases not matched to a gene: 5.

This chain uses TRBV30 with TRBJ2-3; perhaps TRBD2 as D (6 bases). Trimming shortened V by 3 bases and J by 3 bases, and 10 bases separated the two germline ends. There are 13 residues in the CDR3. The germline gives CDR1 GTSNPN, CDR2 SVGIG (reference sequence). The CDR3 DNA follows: TGTGCCTGGAGCGGAGGGCCAACAGATACGCAGTATTTT. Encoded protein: CAWSGGPTDTQYF.

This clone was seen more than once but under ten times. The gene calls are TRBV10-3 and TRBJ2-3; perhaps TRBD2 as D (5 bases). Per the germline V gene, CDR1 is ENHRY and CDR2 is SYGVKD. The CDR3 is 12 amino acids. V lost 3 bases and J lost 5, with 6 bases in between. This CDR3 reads CAISDGEDTQYF. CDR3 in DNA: TGTGCCATCAGTGACGGGGAAGATACGCAGTATTTT.

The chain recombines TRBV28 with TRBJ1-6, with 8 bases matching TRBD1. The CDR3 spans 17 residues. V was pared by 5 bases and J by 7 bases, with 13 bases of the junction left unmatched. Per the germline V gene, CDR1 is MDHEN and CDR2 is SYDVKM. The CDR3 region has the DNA TGTGCCAGCAGTCTCCAGACAGGGGCCTCCTGGAATTCACCCCTCCACTTT. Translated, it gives CASSLQTGASWNSPLHF. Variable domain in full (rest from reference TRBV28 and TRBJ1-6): DVKVTQSSRYLVKRTGEKVFLECVQDMDHENMFWYRQDPGLGLRLIYFSYDVKMKEKGDIPEGYSVSREKKERFSLILESASTNQTSMYLCASSLQTGASWNSPLHFGNGTRLTVT.

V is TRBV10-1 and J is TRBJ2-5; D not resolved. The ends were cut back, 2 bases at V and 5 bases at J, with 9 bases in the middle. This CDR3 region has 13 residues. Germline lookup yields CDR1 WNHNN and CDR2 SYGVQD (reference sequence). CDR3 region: CASSEGLPETQYF. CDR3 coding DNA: TGCGCCAGCAGTGAGGGGCTTCCCGAGACCCAGTACTTC.

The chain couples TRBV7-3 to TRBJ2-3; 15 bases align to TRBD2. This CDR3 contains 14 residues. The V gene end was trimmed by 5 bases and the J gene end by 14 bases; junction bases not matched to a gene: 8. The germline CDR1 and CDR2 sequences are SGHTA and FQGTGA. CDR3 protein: CASSPGTSGGLRYF. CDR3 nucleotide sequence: TGTGCCAGCAGCCCCGGGACTAGCGGGGGGCTTCGGTATTTT. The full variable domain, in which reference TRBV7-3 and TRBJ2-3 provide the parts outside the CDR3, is GAGVSQTPSNKVTEKGKYVELRCDPISGHTALYWYRQSLGQGPEFLIYFQGTGAADDSGLPNDRFFAVRPEGSVSTLKIQRTERGDSAVYLCASSPGTSGGLRYFGPGTRLTVL.

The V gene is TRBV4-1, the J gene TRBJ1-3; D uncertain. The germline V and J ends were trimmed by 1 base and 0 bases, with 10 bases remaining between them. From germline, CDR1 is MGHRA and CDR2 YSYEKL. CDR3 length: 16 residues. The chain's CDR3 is CASSQAQSFSGNTIYF. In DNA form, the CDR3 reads TGCGCCAGCAGCCAAGCACAGTCCTTCTCTGGAAACACCATATATTTT.

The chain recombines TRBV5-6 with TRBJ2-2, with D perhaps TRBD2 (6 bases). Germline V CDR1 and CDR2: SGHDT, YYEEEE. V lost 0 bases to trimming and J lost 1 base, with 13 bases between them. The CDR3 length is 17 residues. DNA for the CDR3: TGTGCCAGCAGCTTGGGGGGACGGACTATGAACACCGGGGAGCTGTTTTTT. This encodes CASSLGGRTMNTGELFF.

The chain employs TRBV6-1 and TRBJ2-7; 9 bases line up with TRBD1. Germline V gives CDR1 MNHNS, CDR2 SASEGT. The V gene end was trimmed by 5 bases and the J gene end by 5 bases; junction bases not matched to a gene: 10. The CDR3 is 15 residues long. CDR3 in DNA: TGTGCCAGCAGTATCCGGGACAGGGTACCGGACGAGCAGTACTTC. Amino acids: CASSIRDRVPDEQYF.

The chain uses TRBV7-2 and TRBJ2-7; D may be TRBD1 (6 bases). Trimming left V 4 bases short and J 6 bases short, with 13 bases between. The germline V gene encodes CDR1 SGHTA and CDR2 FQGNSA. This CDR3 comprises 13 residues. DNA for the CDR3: TGTGCCAGCAGCTCCCCTAGGGGGAGCGAGCAGTACTTC. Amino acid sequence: CASSSPRGSEQYF.

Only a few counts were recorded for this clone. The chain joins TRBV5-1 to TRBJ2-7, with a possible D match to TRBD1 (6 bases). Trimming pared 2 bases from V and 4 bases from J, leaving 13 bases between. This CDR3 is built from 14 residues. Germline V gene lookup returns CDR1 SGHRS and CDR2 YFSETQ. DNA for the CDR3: TGCGCCAGCAGCTTCACAGGGTTCTCATACGAGCAGTACTTC. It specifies CASSFTGFSYEQYF.

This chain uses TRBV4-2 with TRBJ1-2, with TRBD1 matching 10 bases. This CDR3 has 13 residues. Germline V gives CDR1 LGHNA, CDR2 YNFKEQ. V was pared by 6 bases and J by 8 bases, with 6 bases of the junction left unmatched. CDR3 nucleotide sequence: TGTGCCAGCAGATCAGGACAGGGGGAAGGCTACACCTTC. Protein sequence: CASRSGQGEGYTF.

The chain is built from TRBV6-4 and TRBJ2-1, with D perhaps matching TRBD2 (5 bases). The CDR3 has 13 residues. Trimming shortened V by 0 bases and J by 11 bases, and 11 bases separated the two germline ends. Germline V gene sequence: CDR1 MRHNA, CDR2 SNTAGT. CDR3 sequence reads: CASSDSRETKQFF. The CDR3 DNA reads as TGTGCCAGCAGTGACTCGAGGGAAACTAAGCAGTTCTTC.

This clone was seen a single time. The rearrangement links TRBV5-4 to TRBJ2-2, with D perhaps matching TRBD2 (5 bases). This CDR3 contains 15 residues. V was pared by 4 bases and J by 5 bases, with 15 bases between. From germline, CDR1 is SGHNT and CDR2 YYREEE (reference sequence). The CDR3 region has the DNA TGTGCCAGCAGCCCCGGACTCCTGGGAACCGGGGAGCTGTTTTTT. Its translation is CASSPGLLGTGELFF.

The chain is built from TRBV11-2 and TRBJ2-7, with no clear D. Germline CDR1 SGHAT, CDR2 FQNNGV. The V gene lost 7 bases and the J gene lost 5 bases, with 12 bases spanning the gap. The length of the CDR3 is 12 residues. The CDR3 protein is CASIASADEQYF. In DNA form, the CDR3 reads TGTGCCAGCATCGCGAGTGCCGACGAGCAGTACTTC.

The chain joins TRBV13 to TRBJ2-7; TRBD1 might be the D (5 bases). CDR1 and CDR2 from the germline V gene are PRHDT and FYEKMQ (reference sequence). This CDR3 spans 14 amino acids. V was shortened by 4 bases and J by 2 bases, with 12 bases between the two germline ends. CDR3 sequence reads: CASSSQGLAYEQYF. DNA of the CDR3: TGTGCCAGCAGCTCCCAGGGCCTAGCCTACGAGCAGTACTTC.